The 7 T cell receptor delta chains presented below share a single source sample, sequenced in a study of gamma-delta T cells after stem cell transplantation (dated by TCRdb to the mid-2010s). The library was obtained by RT-PCR. Sequencing took place on an Illumina MiSeq. Identical DNA sequences were merged into single rows after TCRdb reprocessed the public reads with CATT. In all, the sample holds approximately 100 delta-chain clones, and roughly a fifth of those were seen once. Roughly two fifths of the sample is in the top ten clones. The sequenced material came from gamma-delta T cells. The receptors were sampled from a human donor. It is not recorded whose cells these are; they may come from a transplant donor.

In this sample, this clone turned up a few times. J is TRDJ1 and V is TRDV1; tentatively, D is TRDD2 (6 bases). The germline V gene encodes CDR1 TSWWSYY and CDR2 QGS. The CDR3 spans 21 residues. Trimming shortened V by 3 bases and J by 5 bases, and 34 bases separated the two germline ends. The CDR3 here is CALGESNSYATGWATPDKLIF. The CDR3, as DNA: TGTGCTCTTGGGGAGTCGAACTCCTACGCGACTGGCTGGGCCACACCAGATAAACTCATCTTT.

The chain links TRDV2 to TRDJ1, with 10 nucleotides matching TRDD3. The germline CDR1 and CDR2 sequences are GEAIGNYY and EKD. Trimming cost V 0 bases and J 3 bases; bases outside gene matches: 15. This CDR3 region has 19 residues. CDR3 DNA: TGTGCCTGTGACACCGTGGGGGGGGATACGCTGGTGAACTCCGATAAACTCATCTTT. Protein: CACDTVGGDTLVNSDKLIF.

The CDR3 bases are TGTGCCTGTGACACCCCTGGGGGATACCCTAACACCGATAAACTCATCTTT. Translated, it gives CACDTPGGYPNTDKLIF. The chain uses TRDV2 and TRDJ1; 11 bases align to TRDD3. The V and J ends lost 0 bases and 0 bases, in that order; junction bases with no gene match: 5. Germline values: CDR1 GEAIGNYY, CDR2 EKD. This CDR3 region has 17 residues.

No J gene call was made, and the V gene is TRDV3; no DNA check was done on the table's D call, TRDD3. There are 35 residues in the CDR3. Germline V lookup: CDR1 TVYSNPD, CDR2 GDNSRS (reference sequence). CDR3 amino acids: CALWEEPSPGFIIRNSLAVEQHLLSQVSIGRIQHF. In nucleotides, the CDR3 is TGTGCCTTGTGGGAGGAACCCTCGCCGGGTTTTATTATAAGAAACTCTTTGGCAGTGGAACAACACTTGTTGTCACAGGTAAGTATCGGAAGAATACAACATTTC.

There are a few counts of this clone. This sequence joins TRDV2 and TRDJ1; 13 nucleotides align to TRDD3. CDR3 size: 18 residues. Losses at the gene ends were 3 bases for V and 0 bases for J; bases not matched to a gene: 9. The germline gives CDR1 GEAIGNYY, CDR2 EKD. CDR3 nucleotide sequence: TGTGCCTGTGACTCACTACTGGGGGATACGGGAAACACCGATAAACTCATCTTT. This sequence encodes CACDSLLGDTGNTDKLIF.

This chain joins TRDV2 and TRDJ1, with TRDD3 matching 9 bases. Trimming cost V 2 bases and J 1 base; bases outside gene matches: 10. CDR1 is GEAIGNYY and CDR2 is EKD in the germline V gene. CDR3 size: 17 residues. This CDR3 reads CACDKLGDAVRTDKLIF. The DNA of the CDR3 is TGTGCCTGTGACAAGCTGGGGGATGCCGTACGCACCGATAAACTCATCTTT.

The rearrangement uses TRDV1 and TRDJ1; TRDD3 aligns across 8 bases. This CDR3 is 20 amino acids long. V trimming: 3 bases; J trimming: 0 bases; junction bases outside the gene matches: 18. The V gene's germline CDR1 is TSWWSYY and CDR2 QGS. As DNA, the CDR3 is TGTGCTCTTGGGGACCATAAATCCCCGTACTGGGGGGTGTACACCGATAAACTCATCTTT. Protein: CALGDHKSPYWGVYTDKLIF.